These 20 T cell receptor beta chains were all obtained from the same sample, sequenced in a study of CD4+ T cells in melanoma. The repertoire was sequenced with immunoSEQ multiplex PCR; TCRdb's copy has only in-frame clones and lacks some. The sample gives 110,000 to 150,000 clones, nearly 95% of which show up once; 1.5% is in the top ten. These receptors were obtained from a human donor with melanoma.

CDR3: CAWGTDRLSNQPQHF. The CDR3 region has the DNA TGTGCCTGGGGAACGGACAGGTTATCAAATCAGCCCCAGCATTTT. The gene calls are TRBV30 and TRBJ1-5, with 7 bases lining up with TRBD1. The V gene end was trimmed by 5 bases and the J gene end by 4 bases; junction bases not matched to a gene: 11. Germline values: CDR1 GTSNPN, CDR2 SVGIG (reference sequence). The CDR3 sequence is 15 residues long.

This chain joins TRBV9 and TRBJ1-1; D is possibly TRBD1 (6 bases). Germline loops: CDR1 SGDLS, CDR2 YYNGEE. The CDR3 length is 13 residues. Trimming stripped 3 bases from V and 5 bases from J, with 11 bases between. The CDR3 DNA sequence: TGTGCCAGCAGCGCGACGGACAGAACTGAAGCTTTCTTT. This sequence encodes CASSATDRTEAFF.

The CDR3 DNA is TGTGCCAGCAAGGAGGAAGATCAGCCCCAGCATTTT. Protein: CASKEEDQPQHF. The rearrangement links TRBV28 to TRBJ1-5; D uncertain. This CDR3 has 12 residues. The germline V gene has CDR1 MDHEN and CDR2 SYDVKM. Trimming took off 7 bases at V and 5 bases at J, with 9 bases between the two ends.

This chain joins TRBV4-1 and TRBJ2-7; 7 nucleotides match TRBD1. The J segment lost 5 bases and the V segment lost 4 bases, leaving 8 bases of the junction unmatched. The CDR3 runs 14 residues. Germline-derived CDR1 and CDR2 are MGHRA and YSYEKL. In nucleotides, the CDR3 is TGCGCCAGCAGCCCGCGACAGGGTATAAACGAGCAGTACTTC. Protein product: CASSPRQGINEQYF.

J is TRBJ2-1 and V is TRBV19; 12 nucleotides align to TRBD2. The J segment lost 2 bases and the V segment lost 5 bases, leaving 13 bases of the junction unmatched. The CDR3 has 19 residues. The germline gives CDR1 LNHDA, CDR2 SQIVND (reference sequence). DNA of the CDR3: TGTGCCAGTAGTCCCTTAACTAGCGGGGGGTCACTCCCCTACAATGAGCAGTTCTTC. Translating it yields CASSPLTSGGSLPYNEQFF.

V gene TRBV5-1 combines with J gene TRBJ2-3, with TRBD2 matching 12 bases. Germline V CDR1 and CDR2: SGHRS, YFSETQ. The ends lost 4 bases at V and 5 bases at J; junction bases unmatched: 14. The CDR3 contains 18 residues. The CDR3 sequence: CASSPPLAGGAQGDTQYF. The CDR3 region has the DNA TGCGCCAGCAGCCCCCCACTAGCGGGGGGCGCTCAGGGAGATACGCAGTATTTT.

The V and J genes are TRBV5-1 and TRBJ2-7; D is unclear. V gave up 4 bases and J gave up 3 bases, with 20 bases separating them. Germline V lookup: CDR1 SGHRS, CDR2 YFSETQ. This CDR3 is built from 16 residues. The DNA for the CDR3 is TGCGCCAGCAGCCCCGGCGGTGCGGAGCAAGACTACGAGCAGTACTTC. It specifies CASSPGGAEQDYEQYF.

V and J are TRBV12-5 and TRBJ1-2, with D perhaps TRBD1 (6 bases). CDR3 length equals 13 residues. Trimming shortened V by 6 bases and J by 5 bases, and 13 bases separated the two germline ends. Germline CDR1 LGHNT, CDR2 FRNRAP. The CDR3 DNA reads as TGTGCTAGTGGCCAACAGGGATTATATGGCTACACCTTC. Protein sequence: CASGQQGLYGYTF.

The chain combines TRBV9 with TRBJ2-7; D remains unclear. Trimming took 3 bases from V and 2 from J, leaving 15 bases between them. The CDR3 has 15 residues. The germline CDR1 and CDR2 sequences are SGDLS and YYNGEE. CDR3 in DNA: TGTGCCAGCAGCGGATCTACAGACCCAACCTACGAGCAGTACTTC. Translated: CASSGSTDPTYEQYF.

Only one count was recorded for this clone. The CDR3 reads CASSVEFRNNYGYTF. DNA of the CDR3: TGTGCCAGCAGCGTAGAGTTCAGGAATAACTATGGCTACACCTTC. The chain links TRBV9 to TRBJ1-2; unclear D gene. V dropped 0 bases and J dropped 1 base, with 10 bases sitting between them. CDR1 is SGDLS, CDR2 YYNGEE, per germline. The CDR3 sequence is 15 residues long.

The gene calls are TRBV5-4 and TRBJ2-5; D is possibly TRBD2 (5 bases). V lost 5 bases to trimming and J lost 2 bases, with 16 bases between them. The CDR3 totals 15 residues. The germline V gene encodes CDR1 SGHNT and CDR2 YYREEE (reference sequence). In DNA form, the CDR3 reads TGTGCCAGCAGACTTGGACTGGGATTTCAAGAGACCCAGTACTTC. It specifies CASRLGLGFQETQYF.

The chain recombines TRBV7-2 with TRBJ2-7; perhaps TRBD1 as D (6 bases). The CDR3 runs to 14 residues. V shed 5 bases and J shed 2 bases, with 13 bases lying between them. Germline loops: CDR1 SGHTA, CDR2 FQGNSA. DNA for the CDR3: TGTGCCAGCAGCCCCGATTGGACAGCCTACGAGCAGTACTTC. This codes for CASSPDWTAYEQYF. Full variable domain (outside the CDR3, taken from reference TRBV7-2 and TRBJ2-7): GAGVSQSPSNKVTEKGKDVELRCDPISGHTALYWYRQSLGQGLEFLIYFQGNSAPDKSGLPSDRFSAERTGGSVSTLTIQRTQQEDSAVYLCASSPDWTAYEQYFGPGTRLTVT.

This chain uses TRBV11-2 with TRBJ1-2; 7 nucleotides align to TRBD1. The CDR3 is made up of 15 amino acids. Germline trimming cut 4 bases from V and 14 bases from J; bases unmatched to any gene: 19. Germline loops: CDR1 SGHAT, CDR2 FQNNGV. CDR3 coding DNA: TGTGCCAGCAGCTACCCGGGACAGCAATATATGGCTGGGACCTTC. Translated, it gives CASSYPGQQYMAGTF.

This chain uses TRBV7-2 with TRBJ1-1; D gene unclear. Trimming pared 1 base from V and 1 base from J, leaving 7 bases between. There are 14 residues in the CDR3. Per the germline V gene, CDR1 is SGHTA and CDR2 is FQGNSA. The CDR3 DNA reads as TGTGCCAGCAGCTTAGTATGGGGGAACACTGAAGCTTTCTTT. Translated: CASSLVWGNTEAFF.

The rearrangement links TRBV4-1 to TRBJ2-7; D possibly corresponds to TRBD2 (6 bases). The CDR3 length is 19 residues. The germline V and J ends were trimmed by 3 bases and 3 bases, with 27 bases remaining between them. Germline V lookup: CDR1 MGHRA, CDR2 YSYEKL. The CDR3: CASSHTPGVAAGPLYEQYF. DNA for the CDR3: TGCGCCAGCAGCCACACTCCGGGGGTCGCGGCGGGGCCGCTCTACGAGCAGTACTTC.

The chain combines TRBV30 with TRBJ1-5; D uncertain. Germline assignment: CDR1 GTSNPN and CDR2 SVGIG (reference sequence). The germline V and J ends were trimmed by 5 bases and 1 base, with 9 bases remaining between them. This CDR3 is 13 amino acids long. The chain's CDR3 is CAWGAGSNQPQHF. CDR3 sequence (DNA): TGTGCCTGGGGCGCTGGGAGCAATCAGCCCCAGCATTTT.

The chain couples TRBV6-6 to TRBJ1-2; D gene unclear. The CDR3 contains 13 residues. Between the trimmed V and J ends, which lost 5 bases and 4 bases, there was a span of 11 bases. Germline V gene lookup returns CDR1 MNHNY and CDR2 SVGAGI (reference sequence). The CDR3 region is CASSAAALYGYTF. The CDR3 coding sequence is TGTGCCAGCAGTGCCGCCGCGCTCTATGGCTACACCTTC.

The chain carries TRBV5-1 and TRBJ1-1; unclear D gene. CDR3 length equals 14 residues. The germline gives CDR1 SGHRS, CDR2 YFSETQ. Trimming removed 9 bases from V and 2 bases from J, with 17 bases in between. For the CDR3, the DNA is TGCGCCACCAGATTCGGGGTGGGAAACACTGAAGCTTTCTTT. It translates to CATRFGVGNTEAFF.

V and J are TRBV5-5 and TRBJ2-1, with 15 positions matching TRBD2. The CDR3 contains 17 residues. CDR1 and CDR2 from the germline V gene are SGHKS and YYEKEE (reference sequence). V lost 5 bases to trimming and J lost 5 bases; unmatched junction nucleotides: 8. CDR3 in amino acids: CASRLRTSGGVNNEQFF. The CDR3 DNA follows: TGTGCCAGCAGATTGCGGACTAGCGGGGGGGTGAACAATGAGCAGTTCTTC. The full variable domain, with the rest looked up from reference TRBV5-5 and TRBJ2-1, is DAGVTQSPTHLIKTRGQQVTLRCSPISGHKSVSWYQQVLGQGPQFIFQYYEKEERGRGNFPDRFSARQFPNYSSELNVNALLLGDSALYLCASRLRTSGGVNNEQFFGPGTRLTVL.

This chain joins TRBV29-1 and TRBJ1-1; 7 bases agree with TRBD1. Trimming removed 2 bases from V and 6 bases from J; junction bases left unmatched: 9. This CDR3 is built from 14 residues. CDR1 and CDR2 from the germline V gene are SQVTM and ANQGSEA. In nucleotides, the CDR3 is TGCAGCGTTGAAAGGAGTACAGGGGTGGCTGAAGCTTTCTTT. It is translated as CSVERSTGVAEAFF.